The present T cell receptor (beta chain) was sequenced within a study of blood T cells in healthy people across ages. Study-level findings and limits: Naive T cell percentage showed a strong correlation with the diversity of TCR beta.

Then a second PCR, running roughly 7 to 11 cycles, was carried out with a sample-barcoded 5' primer and a J-beta primer mix. TCRdb independently ran MiXCR on the 5' RACE reads; one entry per CDR3 protein. The profile covers under 1,000,000 distinct CDR3 sequences, with roughly 35% appearing a single time and 10% to 15% taken by the ten largest. Trimming left V 0 bases short and J 15 bases short, with 8 bases between. CDR1 is MGHRA, CDR2 YSYEKL, per germline. The CDR3 consists of 11 residues. Concerning this clonotype itself: What it binds is not known.

The sequenced material came from blood. The chain carries TRBV4-1 and TRBJ1-4; D unresolved. This TCR came from a man in his late teens or twenties in good health. In DNA, the CDR3 is TGCGCCAGCAGCCAAGAGCAGAGGTTGTTTTTT. This gives the protein CASSQEQRLFF.